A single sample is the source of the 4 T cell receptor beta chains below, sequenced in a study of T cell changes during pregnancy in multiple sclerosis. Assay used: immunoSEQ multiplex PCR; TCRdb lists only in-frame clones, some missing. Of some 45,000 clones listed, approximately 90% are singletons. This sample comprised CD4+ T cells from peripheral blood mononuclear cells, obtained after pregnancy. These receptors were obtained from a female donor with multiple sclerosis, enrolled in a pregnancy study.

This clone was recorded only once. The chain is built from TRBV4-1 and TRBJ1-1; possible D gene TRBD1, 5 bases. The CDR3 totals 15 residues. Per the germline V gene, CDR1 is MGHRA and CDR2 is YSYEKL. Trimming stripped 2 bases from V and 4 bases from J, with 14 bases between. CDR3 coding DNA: TGCGCCAGCAGCCAAACTCTACTGGGGGGCACTGAAGCTTTCTTT. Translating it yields CASSQTLLGGTEAFF.

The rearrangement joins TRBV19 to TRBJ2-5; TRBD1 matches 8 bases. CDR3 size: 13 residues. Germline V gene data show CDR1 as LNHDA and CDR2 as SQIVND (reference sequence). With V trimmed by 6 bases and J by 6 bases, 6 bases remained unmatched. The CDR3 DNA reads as TGTGCCAGTAGACCGACAGGGGTACAGACCCAGTACTTC. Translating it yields CASRPTGVQTQYF.

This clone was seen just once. The CDR3 bases are TGCGCCAGCAGCTTTGTAGAGACAGGGAACAATGAGCAGTTCTTC. It is translated as CASSFVETGNNEQFF. The rearrangement joins TRBV5-1 to TRBJ2-1; 7 bases are shared with TRBD1. Trimming at V came to 2 bases and at J to 5 bases, leaving 7 bases not matched to a gene. Germline V gene lookup returns CDR1 SGHRS and CDR2 YFSETQ. The CDR3 covers 15 residues.

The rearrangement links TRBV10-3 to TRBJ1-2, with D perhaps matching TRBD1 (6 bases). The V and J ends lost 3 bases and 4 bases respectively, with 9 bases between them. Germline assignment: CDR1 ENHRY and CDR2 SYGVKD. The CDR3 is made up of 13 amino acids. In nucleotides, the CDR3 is TGTGCCATCAGTGAAGGACAGTCCTATGGCTACACCTTC. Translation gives CAISEGQSYGYTF.